These 10 T cell receptor beta chains were all obtained from the same sample, sequenced in a study of blood T cells in healthy people across ages. Using a J-beta primer mix together with a sample-barcoded 5' primer, a second PCR was run for roughly 6 to 12 cycles. TCRdb fed the 5' RACE reads into MiXCR, producing one record per CDR3 protein. Here the sample spans 730,000 or so distinct CDR3 sequences, about 43% being singletons. The sample taken for sequencing was blood. Receptors originate from a man older than 75 in good health.

This clonotype was seen repeatedly, ten times or more. The J gene is TRBJ2-3, the V gene TRBV25-1, with 10 nucleotides matching TRBD1. Germline assignment: CDR1 MGHDK and CDR2 SYGVNS. V was pared by 1 base and J by 7 bases, with 5 bases of the junction left unmatched. The CDR3 loop spans 15 amino acids. CDR3 nucleotide sequence: TGTGCCAGCAGTGAATTTGGACAGGGGGGTAATACGCAGTATTTT. Amino acids: CASSEFGQGGNTQYF.

A few counts support this clonotype. The J gene is TRBJ1-3, the V gene TRBV20-1, with D perhaps TRBD1 (5 bases). Germline CDR1 reads DFQATT; CDR2 reads SNEGSKA (reference sequence). With 1 base removed from V and 1 base from J, the gap between germline ends came to 17 bases. This CDR3 has 17 amino acids. For the CDR3, the DNA is TGCAGTGCTAGAGGAAGGGGCAGGGTGGAGTCTGGAAACACCATATATTTT. This translates into CSARGRGRVESGNTIYF.

In this sample, this clonotype turned up many times. The chain couples TRBV12-3 or TRBV12-4 to TRBJ1-2; D possibly corresponds to TRBD1 (5 bases). V dropped 8 bases and J dropped 3 bases, with 7 bases sitting between them. The CDR3 is 11 amino acids. The CDR3 region has the DNA TGTGCCAGCGGGGCAGACTATGGCTACACCTTC. Translation gives CASGADYGYTF.

This clonotype has a count of ten or more. The chain links TRBV29-1 to TRBJ2-1, with 12 positions matching TRBD2. CDR1 and CDR2 from the germline V gene are SQVTM and ANQGSEA. The CDR3 loop spans 18 amino acids. Trimming took 5 bases from V and 2 from J; bases not matched to a gene: 13. The CDR3 protein is CSVLKLAGGPSPYNEQFF. The CDR3 DNA is TGCAGCGTTCTTAAACTAGCGGGGGGCCCTTCTCCCTACAATGAGCAGTTCTTC.

The chain combines TRBV7-7 with TRBJ2-3, with 8 bases lining up with TRBD1. Losses at the gene ends were 5 bases for V and 3 bases for J; bases not matched to a gene: 4. This CDR3 spans 14 amino acids. From germline, CDR1 is SSHAT and CDR2 FNYEAQ (reference sequence). DNA for the CDR3: TGTGCCAGCAGCCCGGACAGGGAGACAGATACGCAGTATTTT. It yields the protein CASSPDRETDTQYF.

In its sample, this clonotype was seen a few times. V is TRBV7-9 and J is TRBJ2-7; D is tentatively TRBD1 or TRBD2 (5 bases each). Germline CDR1 and CDR2: SEHNR and FQNEAQ (reference sequence). The V gene lost 5 bases and the J gene lost 4 bases, with 18 bases spanning the gap. The CDR3 consists of 15 residues. CDR3 sequence (DNA): TGTGCCAGCAGCGGAGGTGGGGGAGCCCTTTACGAGCAGTACTTC. It specifies CASSGGGGALYEQYF.

The genes are TRBV5-1 and TRBJ2-5; D is tentatively TRBD1 or TRBD2 (5 bases each). The CDR3 length is 17 residues. CDR1 is SGHRS, CDR2 YFSETQ, per germline. Trimming removed 5 bases at V and 2 bases at J, with 22 bases between. CDR3 sequence reads: CASRRGWEPSAQETQYF. In nucleotides, the CDR3 is TGCGCCAGCAGGAGGGGTTGGGAGCCGAGCGCACAAGAGACCCAGTACTTC.

This chain joins TRBV4-2 and TRBJ1-3, with unresolved D. This CDR3 comprises 13 residues. Trimming pared 0 bases from V and 8 bases from J, leaving 8 bases between. CDR1 and CDR2 from the germline V gene are LGHNA and YNFKEQ. Here the CDR3 DNA reads TGTGCCAGCAGCCAAGATCCCGGGGACACCATATATTTT. Translation: CASSQDPGDTIYF.

This clonotype has a handful of counts. The gene calls are TRBV11-2 and TRBJ2-5; 8 nucleotides align to TRBD2. Germline loops: CDR1 SGHAT, CDR2 FQNNGV. The length of the CDR3 is 14 residues. The V and J ends lost 5 bases and 4 bases, in that order; junction bases with no gene match: 6. CDR3 coding DNA: TGTGCCAGCAGCATAGCCGGGAGGGGAGAGACCCAGTACTTC. Its protein product is CASSIAGRGETQYF.

The chain carries TRBV3-1 and TRBJ2-5, with D possibly matching TRBD1 (5 bases). The CDR3 contains 14 residues. The germline gives CDR1 LGHDT, CDR2 YNNKEL (reference sequence). V was cut by 4 bases and J by 1 base, with 10 bases left in between. The CDR3 sequence: CASSRTSFQETQYF. As DNA, the CDR3 is TGTGCCAGCAGCCGGACAAGTTTCCAAGAGACCCAGTACTTC.